This T cell receptor beta chain stems from a study of blood T cell repertoires in COVID-19. Germline V gives CDR1 GTSNPN, CDR2 SVGIG (reference sequence). Trimming pared 2 bases from V and 4 bases from J, leaving 12 bases between. CDR3 size: 13 residues. TCRdb's copy holds only in-frame clones and misses some; the assay was immunoSEQ multiplex PCR. This repertoire shows about 53,000 clones, roughly 77% found once; its top ten account for about 39%. V gene TRBV30 combines with J gene TRBJ2-7, with D maybe TRBD2 (5 bases). This sequence was found in a man aged 65-85 years with active or convalescent COVID-19. Source material: peripheral blood. The CDR3 is CAWSRVGGYEQYF. CDR3 DNA sequence: TGTGCCTGGAGTAGGGTCGGAGGATACGAGCAGTACTTC.